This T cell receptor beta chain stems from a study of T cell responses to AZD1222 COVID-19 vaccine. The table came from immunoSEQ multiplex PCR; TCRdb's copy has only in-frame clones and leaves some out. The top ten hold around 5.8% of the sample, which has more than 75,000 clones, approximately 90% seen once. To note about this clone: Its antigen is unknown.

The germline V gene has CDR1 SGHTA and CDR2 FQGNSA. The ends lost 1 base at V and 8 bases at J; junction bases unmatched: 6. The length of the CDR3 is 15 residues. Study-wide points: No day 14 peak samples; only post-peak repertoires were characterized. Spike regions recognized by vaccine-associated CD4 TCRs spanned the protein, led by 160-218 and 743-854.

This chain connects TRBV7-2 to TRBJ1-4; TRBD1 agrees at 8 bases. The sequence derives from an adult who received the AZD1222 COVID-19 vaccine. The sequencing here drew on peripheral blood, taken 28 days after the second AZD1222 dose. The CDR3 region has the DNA TGTGCCAGCAGCTTAGTTCAGGGGGCAGGAGAAAAACTGTTTTTT. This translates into CASSLVQGAGEKLFF.